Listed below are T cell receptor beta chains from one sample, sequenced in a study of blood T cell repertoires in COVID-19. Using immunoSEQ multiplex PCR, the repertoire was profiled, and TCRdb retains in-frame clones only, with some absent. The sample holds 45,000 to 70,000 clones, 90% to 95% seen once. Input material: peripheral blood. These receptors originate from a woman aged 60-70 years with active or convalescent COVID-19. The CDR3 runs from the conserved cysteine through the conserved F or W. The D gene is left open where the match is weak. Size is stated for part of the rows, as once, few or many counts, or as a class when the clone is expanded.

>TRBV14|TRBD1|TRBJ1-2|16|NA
TGTGCCAGCAGCCACCTCCCAGGGGGCGACAGCTATGGCTACACCTTC
CASSHLPGGDSYGYTF
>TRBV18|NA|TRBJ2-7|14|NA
TGTGCCAGCTCACCACCTACCCCTAGCTACGAGCAGTACTTC
CASSPPTPSYEQYF
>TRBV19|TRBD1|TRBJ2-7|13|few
TGTGCCAGTAGTAGTCAGGGGGACTACGAGCAGTACTTC
CASSSQGDYEQYF
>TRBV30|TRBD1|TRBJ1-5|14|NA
TGTGCCTGGAGAGGACAGGGTCCCAATCAGTCCCAGCATTTT
CAWRGQGPNQSQHF
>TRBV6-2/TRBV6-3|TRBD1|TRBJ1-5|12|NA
TGTGCCAGCAGTCCAGGGGGACAGCCCCAGCATTTT
CASSPGGQPQHF
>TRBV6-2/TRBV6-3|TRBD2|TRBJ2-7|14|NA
TGTGCCAGCAGCCGACTAGCGGGGTCCTACGAGCAGTACTTC
CASSRLAGSYEQYF
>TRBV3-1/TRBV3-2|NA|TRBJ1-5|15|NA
TGTGCCAGCAGCCAAGAGTCAGGGAGGAATCAGCCCCAGCATTTT
CASSQESGRNQPQHF
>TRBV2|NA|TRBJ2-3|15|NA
TGTGCCAGCAGTGATTCTAGCCCCCGGGAGGATACGCAGTATTTT
CASSDSSPREDTQYF
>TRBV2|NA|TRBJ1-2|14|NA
TGTGCCAGCTCATGGGGGGAGGGCAACTATGGCTACACCTTC
CASSWGEGNYGYTF
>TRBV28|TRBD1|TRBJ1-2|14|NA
TGTGCCAGCAGTCCCCGGGACAGCTACTATGGCTACACCTTC
CASSPRDSYYGYTF
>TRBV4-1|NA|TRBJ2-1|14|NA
TGCGCCAGCAGCCAGGGGGAGGGGGTCAATGAGCAGTTCTTC
CASSQGEGVNEQFF
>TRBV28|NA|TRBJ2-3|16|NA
TGTGCCAGCAGTTCCCCAGGAGGCCCGGGGAAAGATACGCAGTATTTT
CASSSPGGPGKDTQYF
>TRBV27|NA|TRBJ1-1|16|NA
TGTGCCAGCAGTCCCACTACCGGGGGGGCGAACACTGAAGCTTTCTTT
CASSPTTGGANTEAFF
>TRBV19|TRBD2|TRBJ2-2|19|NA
TGTGCCAGTACCCCGGGACTAGCGGGAGGGCGGGGGAAAACCGGGGAGCTGTTTTTT
CASTPGLAGGRGKTGELFF
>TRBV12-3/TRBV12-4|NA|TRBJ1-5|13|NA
TGTGCCAGCAGTTTAGACAGTTTCCAGCCCCAGCATTTT
CASSLDSFQPQHF
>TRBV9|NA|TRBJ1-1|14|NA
TGTGCCAGCAGCGTAGCAGGGACTAACACTGAAGCTTTCTTT
CASSVAGTNTEAFF
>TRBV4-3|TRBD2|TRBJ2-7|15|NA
TGCGCCAGCAGCCAAGGTTGGCTAGCGGGCGACGAGCAGTACTTC
CASSQGWLAGDEQYF
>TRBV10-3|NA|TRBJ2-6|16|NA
TGTGCCATCAGTCCAAAAGCGGACTCTGGGGCCAACGTCCTGACTTTC
CAISPKADSGANVLTF
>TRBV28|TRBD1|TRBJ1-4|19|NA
TGTGCCAGCAGTTACCCGCCCCACGGGACAGAGTTCCCTAATGAAAAACTGTTTTTT
CASSYPPHGTEFPNEKLFF
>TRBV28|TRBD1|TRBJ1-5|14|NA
TGTGCCAGCAGGGACAGGGGTAGCAATCAGCCCCAGCATTTT
CASRDRGSNQPQHF
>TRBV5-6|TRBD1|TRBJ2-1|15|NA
TGTGCCAGCAGCGAAGACAGGGGTTCCTACAATGAGCAGTTCTTC
CASSEDRGSYNEQFF
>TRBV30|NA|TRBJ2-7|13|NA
TGTGCCTGGAGTGAAGCAGGGTTCTACGAGCAGTACTTC
CAWSEAGFYEQYF
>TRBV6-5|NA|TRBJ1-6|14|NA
TGTGCCAGTAGGGGGAGCTCCTATAATTCACCCCTCCACTTT
CASRGSSYNSPLHF
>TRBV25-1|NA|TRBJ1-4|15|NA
TGTGCCAGCACGATCGGCGGGGGGGATCGTGAAAAACTGTTTTTT
CASTIGGGDREKLFF
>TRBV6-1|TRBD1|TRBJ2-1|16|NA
TGTGCCAGCAGTGAAGGAAGGGGACAGGGGTCTTGGGAGCAGTTCTTC
CASSEGRGQGSWEQFF
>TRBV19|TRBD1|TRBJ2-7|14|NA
TGTGCCAGTAGTAGGGGCTGGACAGGGGACGAGCAGTACTTC
CASSRGWTGDEQYF
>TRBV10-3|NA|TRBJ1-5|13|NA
TGTGCCATCAGGGACAAGGTAGATCAGCCCCAGCATTTT
CAIRDKVDQPQHF
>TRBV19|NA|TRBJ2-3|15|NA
TGTGCCAGTAGTACTATAGAGATAGGCACAGATACGCAGTATTTT
CASSTIEIGTDTQYF
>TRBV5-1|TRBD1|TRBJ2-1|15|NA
TGCGCCAGCAGCTTTCGACAGGGTGGCTATGGTGAGCAGTTCTTC
CASSFRQGGYGEQFF
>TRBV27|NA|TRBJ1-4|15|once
TGTGCCAGCAGTTTAGCGGGACGACCCTATGAAAAACTGTTTTTT
CASSLAGRPYEKLFF
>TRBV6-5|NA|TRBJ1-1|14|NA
TGTGCCAGCAGTTACTCGGCTTGGAACACTGAAGCTTTCTTT
CASSYSAWNTEAFF
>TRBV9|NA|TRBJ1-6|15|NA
TGTGCCAGCAGCGTTACCGGGACAAATAATTCACCCCTCCACTTT
CASSVTGTNNSPLHF
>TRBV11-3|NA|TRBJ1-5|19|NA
TGTGCCAGCAGCTTAGATCACGTTAGGGGAGGGCGGTACAATCAGCCCCAGCATTTT
CASSLDHVRGGRYNQPQHF